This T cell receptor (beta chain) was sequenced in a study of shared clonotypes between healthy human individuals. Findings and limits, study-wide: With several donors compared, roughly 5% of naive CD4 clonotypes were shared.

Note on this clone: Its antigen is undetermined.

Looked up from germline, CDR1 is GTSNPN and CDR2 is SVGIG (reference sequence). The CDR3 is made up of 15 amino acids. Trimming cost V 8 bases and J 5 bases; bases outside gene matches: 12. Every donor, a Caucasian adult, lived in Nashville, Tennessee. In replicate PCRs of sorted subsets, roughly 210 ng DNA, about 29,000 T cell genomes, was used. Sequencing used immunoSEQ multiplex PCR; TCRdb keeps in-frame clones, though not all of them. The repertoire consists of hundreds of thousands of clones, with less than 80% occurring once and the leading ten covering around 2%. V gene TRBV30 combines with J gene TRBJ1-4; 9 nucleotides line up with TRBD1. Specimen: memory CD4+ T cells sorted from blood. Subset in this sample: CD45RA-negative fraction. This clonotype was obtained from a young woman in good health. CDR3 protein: CASSPDRGRNEKLFF. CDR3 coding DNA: TGTGCCAGCAGTCCGGACAGGGGAAGAAATGAAAAACTGTTTTTT.